This T cell receptor (beta chain) originates from a study of blood T cell repertoires in COVID-19. At the level of the study: Samples representing acute and convalescent COVID-19 were sourced from the United States, Italy and Spain. T cells, B-cell-depleted T cells, or PBMCs supplied cDNA or gDNA.

Study processing details: Reference gene primer amplification in the assay estimated nucleated cell counts. Libraries were prepared by immunoSEQ multiplex PCR; TCRdb keeps only in-frame clonotypes and omits some of them. Clone size and the V and J calls come from that table; the DNA yielded D and trimming. The sample lists 90,000 to 100,000 clones; roughly 84% were seen once. CDR1 and CDR2 (germline): SGHAT, FQNNGV. The CDR3 covers 15 residues. V gave up 5 bases and J gave up 0 bases, with 13 bases separating them. The sequence derives from a man between 65 and 85 years old with active or convalescent COVID-19. The sample comprised peripheral blood. The chain has TRBV11-2 and TRBJ1-2; a weak D match, TRBD1 (5 bases). CDR3 bases: TGTGCCAGCAGCGCCCAGGGTTGGACTAACTATGGCTACACCTTC. Amino acids: CASSAQGWTNYGYTF.